The 9 T cell receptor beta chains given below trace back to one sample, sequenced in a study of blood T cell repertoires in COVID-19 (dated by TCRdb to between 2020 and 2021). The method behind the library was the immunoSEQ multiplex PCR assay. TCRdb limited this immuneACCESS table to in-frame rearrangements with V and J called. A share of clones is missing; checked studies link under half to unresolved V genes, and the rest is unexplained. Within this sample are roughly 330,000 clones, with around 87% of them counted one time only. The top ten hold roughly 5% of the sample. The specimen was PBMCs or T cells enriched from blood (not recorded which). These receptors originate from a woman in her thirties who had recovered from COVID-19.

The rearrangement uses TRBV27 and TRBJ1-2; 7 nucleotides line up with TRBD1. CDR3 length equals 15 residues. Germline V CDR1 and CDR2: MNHEY, SMNVEV (reference sequence). J lost 3 bases, V lost 5 bases, and 9 bases had no gene match. CDR3 DNA sequence: TGTGCCAGCAGTCTGAGAGGAGGGGGCTACTATGGCTACACCTTC. It codes for CASSLRGGGYYGYTF.

A single count supports this clone. V usage is TRBV19 and J usage is TRBJ1-1, with no clear D. Germline V gene lookup returns CDR1 LNHDA and CDR2 SQIVND (reference sequence). Trimming cost V 4 bases and J 3 bases, with 9 bases left between them. This CDR3 has 13 residues. The CDR3 DNA follows: TGTGCCAGTAGTAGGCGCCAGGACACTGAAGCTTTCTTT. It encodes CASSRRQDTEAFF.

This chain links TRBV11-2 with TRBJ1-4; D perhaps matches TRBD1 (5 bases). Deletions cut 3 bases from V and 8 bases from J, with 13 bases between. Per the germline V gene, CDR1 is SGHAT and CDR2 is FQNNGV. This CDR3 has 14 residues. The CDR3 sequence is CASSLRGLGEKLFF. CDR3 nucleotide sequence: TGTGCCAGCAGCTTGCGGGGCTTGGGGGAAAAACTGTTTTTT. Full variable domain (outside the CDR3, taken from reference TRBV11-2 and TRBJ1-4): EAGVAQSPRYKIIEKRQSVAFWCNPISGHATLYWYQQILGQGPKLLIQFQNNGVVDDSQLPKDRFSAERLKGVDSTLKIQPAKLEDSAVYLCASSLRGLGEKLFFGSGTQLSVL.

In its sample, this clone was seen a few times. The V gene is TRBV11-2, the J gene TRBJ2-7; 9 bases are a match to TRBD1. There are 16 residues in the CDR3. CDR1 and CDR2 (germline): SGHAT, FQNNGV. Losses at the gene ends were 2 bases for V and 2 bases for J; bases not matched to a gene: 7. CDR3 nucleotide sequence: TGTGCCAGCAGCTTACGAGGGACAGGGTTTACCTACGAGCAGTACTTC. Protein: CASSLRGTGFTYEQYF.

The genes are TRBV6-1 and TRBJ2-7, with D maybe TRBD1 (5 bases). CDR1 MNHNS and CDR2 SASEGT come from the germline V gene. The length of the CDR3 is 15 residues. V was trimmed by 3 bases and J by 1 base, leaving 13 bases between them. The CDR3 here is CASSDYTRGSYEQYF. For the CDR3, the DNA is TGTGCCAGCAGTGATTATACAAGGGGTTCCTACGAGCAGTACTTC.

The chain couples TRBV19 to TRBJ2-2; 7 bases are shared with TRBD2. Germline V gives CDR1 LNHDA, CDR2 SQIVND (reference sequence). This CDR3 has 15 residues. With 2 bases clipped from V and 6 bases from J, the junction kept 6 bases outside the gene matches. The CDR3 reads CASSIKGGGPGELFF. The CDR3 coding sequence is TGTGCCAGTAGTATAAAGGGCGGGGGTCCCGGGGAGCTGTTTTTT.

The V and J genes are TRBV20-1 and TRBJ1-6, with a weak D call TRBD1 (5 bases). Germline CDR1 is DFQATT and CDR2 is SNEGSKA (reference sequence). With 6 bases removed from V and 10 bases from J, the gap between germline ends came to 10 bases. CDR3 length: 11 amino acids. As DNA, the CDR3 is TGCAGTGCCGGGGGGTACTCACCCCTCCACTTT. This translates into CSAGGYSPLHF.

V and J are TRBV6-1 and TRBJ1-2, with 12 bases that match TRBD1. Trimming cost V 1 base and J 5 bases; bases outside gene matches: 14. Germline V CDR1 and CDR2: MNHNS, SASEGT. The CDR3 extends over 19 amino acids. The CDR3 DNA sequence: TGTGCCAGCAGTGAAGAGGGGACAGGGGGCGCGGGGTTACTATATGGCTACACCTTC. Encoded protein: CASSEEGTGGAGLLYGYTF.

This chain uses TRBV5-1 with TRBJ2-2; tentatively, D is TRBD1 (6 bases). V shed 0 bases and J shed 5 bases, with 23 bases lying between them. This CDR3 contains 19 residues. From germline, CDR1 is SGHRS and CDR2 YFSETQ. The CDR3 bases are TGCGCCAGCAGCTTGGCCCGGACCGGCAGGGGAGTAGGAACCGGGGAGCTGTTTTTT. Translated: CASSLARTGRGVGTGELFF.